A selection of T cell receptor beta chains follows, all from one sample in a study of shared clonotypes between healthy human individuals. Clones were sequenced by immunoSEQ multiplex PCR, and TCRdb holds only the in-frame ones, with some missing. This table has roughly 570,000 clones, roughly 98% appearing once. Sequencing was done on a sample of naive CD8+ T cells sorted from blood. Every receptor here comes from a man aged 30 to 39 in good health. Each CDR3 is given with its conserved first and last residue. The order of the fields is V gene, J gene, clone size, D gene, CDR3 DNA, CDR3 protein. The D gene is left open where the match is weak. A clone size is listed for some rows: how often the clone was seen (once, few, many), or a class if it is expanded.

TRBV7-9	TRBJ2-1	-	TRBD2	TGTGCCATCCCTGGAGCGGGAGGGGGCTCCTACAATGAGCAGTTCTTC	CAIPGAGGGSYNEQFF
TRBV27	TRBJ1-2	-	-	TGTGCCAGCAGTCTTAGCCACCGGACATTGATCTATAGCTACACCTTC	CASSLSHRTLIYSYTF
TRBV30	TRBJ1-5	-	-	TGTGCCTGGAGCTCCGGGACGGGCAATCAGCCCCAGCATTTT	CAWSSGTGNQPQHF
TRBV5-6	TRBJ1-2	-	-	TGTGCCAGCAGCTACGCAACGGCGGTTTATGGCTACACCTTC	CASSYATAVYGYTF
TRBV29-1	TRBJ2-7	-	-	TGCAGCGTTGAAGAGCGTCTAGTAGAGGGGGAGCAGTACTTC	CSVEERLVEGEQYF
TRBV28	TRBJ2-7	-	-	TGTGCCAGCAGCCCTGGGACCGAGGAGCAGTACTTC	CASSPGTEEQYF
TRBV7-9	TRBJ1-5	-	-	TGTGCCAGCAGCTTAGAGGGTCAGCCCCAGCATTTT	CASSLEGQPQHF
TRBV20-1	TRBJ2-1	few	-	TGCAGTCCCCAGGAGGGCAATGAGCAGTTCTTC	CSPQEGNEQFF
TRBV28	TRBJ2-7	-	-	TGTGCCAGCAGACTACAGGGAAGCTCCTACGAGCAGTACTTC	CASRLQGSSYEQYF
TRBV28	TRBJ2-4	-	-	TGTGCCAGCAGCAATCAACTGGCAGCCTTAGCCAAAAACATTCAGTACTTC	CASSNQLAALAKNIQYF
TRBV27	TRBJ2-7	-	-	TGTGCCAGCAGTTTAGGGGTCCGAGGGCGCGAGCAGTACTTC	CASSLGVRGREQYF
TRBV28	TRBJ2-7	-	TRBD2	TGTGCCAGCAGTCTCACCGGGACTAGCGGCGAGCAGTACTTC	CASSLTGTSGEQYF
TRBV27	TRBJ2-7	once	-	TGTGCCAGCAGTTTATCGCCTAGCAGAGACGAGCAGTACTTC	CASSLSPSRDEQYF
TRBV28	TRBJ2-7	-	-	TGTGCCAGCAGTGGCCCCGACAGTTCCTACGAGCAGTACTTC	CASSGPDSSYEQYF
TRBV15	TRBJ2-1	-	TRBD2	TGTGCCACCAGGTCAGCGGGAGGCTCTTTACATGAGCAGTTCTTC	CATRSAGGSLHEQFF
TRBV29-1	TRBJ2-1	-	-	TGCAGCGGAAGAATGAATTCCTACAATGAGCAGTTCTTC	CSGRMNSYNEQFF
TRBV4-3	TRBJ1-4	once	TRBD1	TGCGCCAGCAGCCAAGCATGGACAGGGGGGAATGAAAAACTGTTTTTT	CASSQAWTGGNEKLFF
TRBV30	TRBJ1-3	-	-	TGTGCCTGGAGTGCGGTCTACCGGAACACCATATATTTT	CAWSAVYRNTIYF
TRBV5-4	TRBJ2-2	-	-	TGTGCCAGCAGCTTGGAACTTACAGGGTTGGGGGAGCTGTTTTTT	CASSLELTGLGELFF
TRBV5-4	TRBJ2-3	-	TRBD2	TGTGCCAGCCAAGATCCGGGCGGGAGTGCGGCAGATACGCAGTATTTT	CASQDPGGSAADTQYF
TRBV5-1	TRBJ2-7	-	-	TGCGCCAGCAGCTTGGACGGTAGCGGCTACTACGAGCAGTACTTC	CASSLDGSGYYEQYF
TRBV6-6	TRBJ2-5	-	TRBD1	TGTGCCAGCAGCATGAGGGACAGGGGAAGGGAGACCCAGTACTTC	CASSMRDRGRETQYF
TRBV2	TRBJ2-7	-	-	TGTGCCAGCAGAGGCTGGGAGGTATACCTCTACGAGCAGTACTTC	CASRGWEVYLYEQYF
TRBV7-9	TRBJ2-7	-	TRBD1	TGTGCCAGCAGCGGTGTCCGGGACAGGGGCTACGAGCAGTACTTC	CASSGVRDRGYEQYF
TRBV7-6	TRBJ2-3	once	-	TGTGCCAGCAGCTTATATTGGGGGCTACAGTCTAAGGATACGCAGTATTTT	CASSLYWGLQSKDTQYF
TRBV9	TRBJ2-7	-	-	TGTGCCAGCAGCATCGGACAGAGCTCCTACGAGCAGTACTTC	CASSIGQSSYEQYF
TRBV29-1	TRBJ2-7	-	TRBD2	TGCAGCGTTGGAGGGCCGGGGGGTGAATACGAGCAGTACTTC	CSVGGPGGEYEQYF
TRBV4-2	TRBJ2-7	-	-	TGTGCCAGCAGCCAAGACTTTTCGGAAACCTACGAGCAGTACTTC	CASSQDFSETYEQYF
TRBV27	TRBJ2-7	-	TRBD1	TGTGCCAGCAGCCCAACAACAGGGGGGTACTACGAGCAGTACTTC	CASSPTTGGYYEQYF
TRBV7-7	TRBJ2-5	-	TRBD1	TGTGCTAGCAGCGCCACCGGGACAGCAGGGCAAGAGACCCAGTACTTC	CASSATGTAGQETQYF
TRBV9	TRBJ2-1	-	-	TGTGCCAGCAGCGTAGTAGGGGGCTCCTACAATGAGCAGTTCTTC	CASSVVGGSYNEQFF
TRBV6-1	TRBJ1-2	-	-	TGTGCCAGCAGTGAAGCGCTAGGCCTCAACTATGGCTACACCTTC	CASSEALGLNYGYTF
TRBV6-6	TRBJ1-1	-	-	TGTGCCAGCAGTTACGATCCGGGATCGAACACTGAAGCTTTCTTT	CASSYDPGSNTEAFF
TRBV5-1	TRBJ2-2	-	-	TGCGCCAGCGCTAGGGCAGATGCATTCACCGGGGAGCTGTTTTTT	CASARADAFTGELFF
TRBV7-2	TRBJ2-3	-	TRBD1	TGTGCCAGCAGCTCGGGACAGGGGGCTGATACGCAGTATTTT	CASSSGQGADTQYF
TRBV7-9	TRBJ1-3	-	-	TGTGCCAGCAGCTTAGCCACCTGGGGCACCATATATTTT	CASSLATWGTIYF
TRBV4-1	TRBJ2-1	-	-	TGCGCCAGCAGCCAGTCCTTAGATCGGGAGCAGTTCTTC	CASSQSLDREQFF
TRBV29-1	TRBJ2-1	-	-	TGCAGCGTTGATGGGGTAGAGGAGGATGTTCGAAATGAGCAGTTCTTC	CSVDGVEEDVRNEQFF
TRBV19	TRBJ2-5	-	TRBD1	TGTGCCAGTGACCAACAGGGGGCCGGGGAGACCCAGTACTTC	CASDQQGAGETQYF
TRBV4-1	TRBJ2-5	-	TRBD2	TGCGCCAGCAGCCAAGTTGAACTAGCGGGAGCGTACCAAGAGACCCAGTACTTC	CASSQVELAGAYQETQYF
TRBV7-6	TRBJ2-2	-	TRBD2	TGTGCCAGCAGCTTAGGTGGACTAGCGGGAGGGCCTACCGGGGAGCTGTTTTTT	CASSLGGLAGGPTGELFF
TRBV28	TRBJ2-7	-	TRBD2	TGTGCCAGCAGTGTCAGGACTAGCGGGAGATCTATGTACGAGCAGTACTTC	CASSVRTSGRSMYEQYF
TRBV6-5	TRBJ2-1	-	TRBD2	TGTGCCAGCAGACTCGGACTAGCGGGATTTAATGAGCAGTTCTTC	CASRLGLAGFNEQFF
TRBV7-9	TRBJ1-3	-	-	TGTGCCAGCAGCTTAGGGGGACGGCTAAGCTCTGGAAACACCATATATTTT	CASSLGGRLSSGNTIYF
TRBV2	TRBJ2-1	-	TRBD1	TGTGCCAGCTGTAGGGGGCCAATGGACAATGAGCAGTTCTTC	CASCRGPMDNEQFF
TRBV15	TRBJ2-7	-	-	TGTGCCACCAGCCCTCGGGACCCGCCGTCCTACGAGCAGTACTTC	CATSPRDPPSYEQYF
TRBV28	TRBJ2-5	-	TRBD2	TGTGCCAGCAGTTTAAGCCAGGGGACTAGCGGGGAGATCCAAGAGACCCAGTACTTC	CASSLSQGTSGEIQETQYF
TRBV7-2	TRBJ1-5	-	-	TGTGCCAGCAGCTTCAACCTAAGGGGGGGCAATCAGCCCCAGCATTTT	CASSFNLRGGNQPQHF
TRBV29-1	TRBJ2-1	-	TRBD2	TGCAGTATTAGCGGGAGGGCCATATCCTACAATGAGCAGTTCTTC	CSISGRAISYNEQFF
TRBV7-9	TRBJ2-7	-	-	TGTGCCAGCAGCTTAGCGGTAGAAAGGGGGTACTCCTACGAGCAGTACTTC	CASSLAVERGYSYEQYF
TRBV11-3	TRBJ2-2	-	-	TGTGCCAGCAGCTCAACAGGCATAGGGGAGCTGTTTTTT	CASSSTGIGELFF
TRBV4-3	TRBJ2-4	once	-	TGCGCCAGCAGCCTATACCTTAGCGGTGGACTAGCCAAAAACATTCAGTACTTC	CASSLYLSGGLAKNIQYF
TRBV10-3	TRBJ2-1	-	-	TGTGCCATCAGTGGAAAACTACCCACCGAAAACAATGAGCAGTTCTTC	CAISGKLPTENNEQFF
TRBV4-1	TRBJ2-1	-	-	TGCGCCAGCAGCCAGACCGGGACTTTTGATGAGCAGTTCTTC	CASSQTGTFDEQFF
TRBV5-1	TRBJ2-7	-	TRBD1	TGCGCCAGCAGCTACGGGACAGGATCGTACTTC	CASSYGTGSYF
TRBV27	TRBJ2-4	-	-	TGTGCCAGCAGTTTAAATCGACGGGACGATCAGTACTTC	CASSLNRRDDQYF
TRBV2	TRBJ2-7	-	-	TGTGCCAGCAGCGAAGCGGGACAACTCTACGAGCAGTACTTC	CASSEAGQLYEQYF
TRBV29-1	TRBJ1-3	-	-	TGCAGACTGGGGGGGGCATATGGAAACACCATATATTTT	CRLGGAYGNTIYF